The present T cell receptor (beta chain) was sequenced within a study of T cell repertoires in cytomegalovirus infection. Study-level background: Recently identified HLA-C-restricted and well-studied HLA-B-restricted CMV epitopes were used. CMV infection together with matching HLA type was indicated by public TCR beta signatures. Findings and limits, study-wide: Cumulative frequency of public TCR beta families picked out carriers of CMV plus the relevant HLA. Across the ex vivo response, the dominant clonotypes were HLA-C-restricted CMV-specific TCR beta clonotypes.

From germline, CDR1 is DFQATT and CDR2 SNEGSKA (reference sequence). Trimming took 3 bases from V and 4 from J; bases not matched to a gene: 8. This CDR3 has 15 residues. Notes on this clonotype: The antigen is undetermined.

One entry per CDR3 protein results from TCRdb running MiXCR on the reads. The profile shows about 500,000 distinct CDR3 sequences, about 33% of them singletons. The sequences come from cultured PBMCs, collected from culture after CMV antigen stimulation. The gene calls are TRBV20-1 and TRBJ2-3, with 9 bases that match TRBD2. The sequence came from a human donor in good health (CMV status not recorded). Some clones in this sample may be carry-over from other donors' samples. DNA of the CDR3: TGCAGTGCTAGTTCGCTAGCGGGGAAACCAGATACGCAGTATTTT. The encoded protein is CSASSLAGKPDTQYF.